This T cell receptor beta chain was sequenced in a study of cytomegalovirus exposure and HLA in healthy donors. Study summary: One earlier analysis, a look at 150 million to 200 million T cells, found more than 100 million unique TCR beta sequences.

Donors were nominally healthy when sampled, though unrecorded immune exposures were likely. The V gene's germline CDR1 is SGHAT and CDR2 FQNNGV. The length of the CDR3 is 12 residues. The PCR made use of 60 Vbeta and 13 Jbeta primers. Clones were read by immunoSEQ multiplex PCR, and TCRdb kept only the in-frame ones, dropping some. Here the sample spans approximately 110,000 clones, more than 65% being singletons. Study findings and constraints: TCR sequences were mostly rare, though some public TCRs occurred in many donors. According to an earlier analysis, most TCR beta V segments yielded productive rearrangements about 90% or about 30% of the time.

This clone was found a few times. Antigen unknown. The sequenced material came from PBMCs. The receptor was isolated from a man aged 25-45 years in good health and CMV-seronegative. This sequence joins TRBV11-2 and TRBJ2-5; possibly TRBD1 for D (5 bases). The J call is in doubt because the DNA end fits TRBJ2-7 better. The CDR3 here is CASSRDRFEQYF. CDR3 bases: TGTGCCAGCAGCCGAGACAGATTCGAGCAGTACTTC.